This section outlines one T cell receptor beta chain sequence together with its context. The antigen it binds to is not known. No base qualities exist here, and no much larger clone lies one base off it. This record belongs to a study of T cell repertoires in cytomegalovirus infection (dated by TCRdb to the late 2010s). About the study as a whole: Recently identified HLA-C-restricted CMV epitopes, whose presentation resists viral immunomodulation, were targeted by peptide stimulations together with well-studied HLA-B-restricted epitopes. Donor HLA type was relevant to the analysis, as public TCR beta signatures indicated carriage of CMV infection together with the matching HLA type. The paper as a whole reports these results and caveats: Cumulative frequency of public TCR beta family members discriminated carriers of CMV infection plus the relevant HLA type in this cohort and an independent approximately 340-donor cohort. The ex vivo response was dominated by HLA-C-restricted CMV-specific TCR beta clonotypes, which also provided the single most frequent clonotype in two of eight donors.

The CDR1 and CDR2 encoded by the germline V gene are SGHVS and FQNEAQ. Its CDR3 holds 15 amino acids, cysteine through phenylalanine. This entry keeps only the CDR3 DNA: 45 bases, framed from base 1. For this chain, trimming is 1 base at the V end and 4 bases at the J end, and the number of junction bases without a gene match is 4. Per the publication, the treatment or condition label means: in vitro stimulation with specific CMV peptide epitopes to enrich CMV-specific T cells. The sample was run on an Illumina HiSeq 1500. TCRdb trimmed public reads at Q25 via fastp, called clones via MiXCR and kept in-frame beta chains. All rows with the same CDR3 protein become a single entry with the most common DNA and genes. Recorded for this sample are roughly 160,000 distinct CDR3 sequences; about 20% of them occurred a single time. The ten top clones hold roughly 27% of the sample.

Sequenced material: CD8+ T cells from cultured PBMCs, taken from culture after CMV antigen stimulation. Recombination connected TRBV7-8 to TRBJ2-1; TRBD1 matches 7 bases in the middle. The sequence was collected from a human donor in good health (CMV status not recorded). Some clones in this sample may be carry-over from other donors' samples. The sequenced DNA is TGTGCCAGCAGCTTAGGTCCGGGACAGTACAATGAGCAGTTCTTC. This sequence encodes CASSLGPGQYNEQFF.